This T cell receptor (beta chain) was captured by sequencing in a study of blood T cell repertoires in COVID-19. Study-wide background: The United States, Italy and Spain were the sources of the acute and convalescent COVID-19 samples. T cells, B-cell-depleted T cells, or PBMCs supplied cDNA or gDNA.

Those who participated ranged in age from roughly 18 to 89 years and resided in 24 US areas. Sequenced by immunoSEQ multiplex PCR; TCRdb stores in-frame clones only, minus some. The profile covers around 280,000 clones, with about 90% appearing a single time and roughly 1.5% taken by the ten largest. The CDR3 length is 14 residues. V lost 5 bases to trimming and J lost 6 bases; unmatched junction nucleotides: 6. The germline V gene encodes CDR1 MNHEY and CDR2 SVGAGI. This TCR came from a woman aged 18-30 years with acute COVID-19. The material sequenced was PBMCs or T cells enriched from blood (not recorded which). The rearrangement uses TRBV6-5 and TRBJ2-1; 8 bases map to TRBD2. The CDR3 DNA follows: TGTGCCAGCAGTCCCTATAGCGGGATCAATGAGCAGTTCTTC. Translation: CASSPYSGINEQFF.